Below are 12 T cell receptor beta chains sequenced from a single sample in a study of blood T cells in healthy people across ages. A J-beta primer mix and a sample-barcoded 5' primer were used in a second PCR of roughly 7 to 12 cycles. MiXCR, run by TCRdb on the 5' RACE reads, gives a single entry per CDR3 protein. Found here are over a million distinct CDR3 sequences, under 45% of them singletons; the top ten hold 18%. What was sequenced was blood. Receptors originate from a woman in her sixties or seventies in good health.

This clonotype was seen a few times. The V and J genes are TRBV9 and TRBJ2-4, with D perhaps matching TRBD1 or TRBD2 (5 bases each). Trimming removed 4 bases from V and 0 bases from J, with 14 bases in between. CDR1 is SGDLS and CDR2 is YYNGEE in the germline V gene. This CDR3 spans 16 amino acids. CDR3 in DNA: TGTGCCAGCAGCCCCCGCCCGGGGCTAGCCAAAAACATTCAGTACTTC. Protein: CASSPRPGLAKNIQYF.

The V gene is TRBV7-9, the J gene TRBJ1-2; possible D gene TRBD1, 6 bases. Per germline, CDR1 SEHNR and CDR2 FQNEAQ (reference sequence). V was trimmed by 2 bases and J by 0 bases, leaving 13 bases between them. This CDR3 has 16 amino acids. CDR3 sequence: CASSLTRGLANYGYTF. The DNA for the CDR3 is TGTGCCAGCAGCTTAACCAGGGGTTTAGCTAACTATGGCTACACCTTC.

This clonotype was seen a few times. The J gene is TRBJ2-1, the V gene TRBV7-9; D not certain. Germline V gene sequence: CDR1 SEHNR, CDR2 FQNEAQ (reference sequence). The CDR3 sequence is 13 residues long. V was pared by 1 base and J by 5 bases, with 6 bases between. DNA of the CDR3: TGTGCCAGCAGCTTAGGGGCGCACAATGAGCAGTTCTTC. Amino acid sequence: CASSLGAHNEQFF.

This clonotype was seen at least ten times. This rearrangement joins TRBV7-2 to TRBJ2-3; tentative D call: TRBD2 (5 bases). V lost 4 bases to trimming and J lost 6 bases, with 14 bases between them. CDR1 and CDR2 from the germline V gene are SGHTA and FQGNSA. CDR3 length equals 14 residues. The CDR3 sequence: CASSSGGASDTQYF. The CDR3 DNA reads as TGTGCCAGCAGCTCAGGAGGAGCGTCGGATACGCAGTATTTT.

This clonotype was counted between two and nine times. The rearrangement links TRBV2 to TRBJ2-1; D not resolved. This CDR3 spans 18 amino acids. Germline CDR1 SNHLY, CDR2 FYNNEI. The germline V and J ends were trimmed by 4 bases and 0 bases, with 19 bases remaining between them. The CDR3 nucleotides read TGTGCCAGCAGTGGAGATATCAGGCCCTCGAGCTCCTACAATGAGCAGTTCTTC. It specifies CASSGDIRPSSSYNEQFF.

This clonotype showed up just once. The chain joins TRBV5-6 to TRBJ2-1; 10 bases are a match to TRBD2. Per the germline V gene, CDR1 is SGHDT and CDR2 is YYEEEE. CDR3 size: 17 residues. V shed 5 bases and J 2 bases; nucleotides not matched to a gene: 10. CDR3 loop: CASRVVSSGSTYNEQFF. CDR3 in DNA: TGTGCCAGCAGAGTTGTGTCTAGCGGGAGCACCTACAATGAGCAGTTCTTC.

V usage is TRBV27 and J usage is TRBJ2-4, with a weak D call TRBD2 (5 bases). This CDR3 spans 17 amino acids. Trimming pared 6 bases from V and 0 bases from J, leaving 18 bases between. From germline, CDR1 is MNHEY and CDR2 SMNVEV (reference sequence). This CDR3 is CASSPRGAALAKNIQYF. CDR3 coding DNA: TGTGCCAGCAGCCCCCGGGGAGCGGCCCTAGCCAAAAACATTCAGTACTTC.

This clonotype was observed a few times. The gene calls are TRBV2 and TRBJ2-7, with 11 nucleotides matching TRBD1. The V and J ends lost 9 bases and 4 bases, in that order; junction bases with no gene match: 2. CDR1 is SNHLY and CDR2 is FYNNEI in the germline V gene. This CDR3 contains 12 residues. DNA of the CDR3: TGTGCCAGAGGGGACAGGGGGTACGAGCAGTACTTC. Translating it yields CARGDRGYEQYF.

This clonotype was counted once. This chain connects TRBV28 to TRBJ1-5, with TRBD1 matching 9 bases. From germline, CDR1 is MDHEN and CDR2 SYDVKM. This CDR3 has 16 amino acids. V shed 5 bases and J 7 bases; nucleotides not matched to a gene: 12. CDR3 DNA sequence: TGTGCCAGCAGTGACCGGGACAGGGTTTCCGCACAGCCCCAGCATTTT. This translates into CASSDRDRVSAQPQHF.

This clonotype was observed a handful of times. The chain recombines TRBV9 with TRBJ1-2, with D unresolved. The CDR3 is made up of 13 amino acids. Trimming stripped 0 bases from V and 8 bases from J, with 11 bases between. Germline CDR1 and CDR2: SGDLS and YYNGEE. CDR3 in DNA: TGTGCCAGCAGCGTAGTAGAGGGTCGGGGCTACACCTTC. It encodes CASSVVEGRGYTF.

This clonotype was detected only once. The V call is TRBV18, the J call TRBJ2-5; D uncertain. The CDR3 runs to 13 residues. Trimming took 2 bases from V and 1 from J, leaving 5 bases between them. Looked up from germline, CDR1 is KGHSH and CDR2 is LQKENI. The CDR3 DNA is TGTGCCAGCTCACCAGACTTCCAAGAGACCCAGTACTTC. Its protein is CASSPDFQETQYF.

The rearrangement links TRBV29-1 to TRBJ2-1, with 11 bases lining up with TRBD2. Germline CDR1 SQVTM, CDR2 ANQGSEA. After removal of 3 bases from V and 7 bases from J, the junction contained 11 bases not matched to a gene. The CDR3 has 16 amino acids. The DNA for the CDR3 is TGCAGCGTTGACAGGGTAGCGGGGGGGACCTTGAATGAGCAGTTCTTC. Protein product: CSVDRVAGGTLNEQFF.